This T cell receptor (beta chain) originates from a study of blood T cell repertoires in COVID-19. V dropped 4 bases and J dropped 3; count of bases not matched to a gene: 7. This CDR3 is built from 16 residues. Germline assignment: CDR1 SGHRS and CDR2 YFSETQ. Per the authors' pipeline: The assay estimated nucleated cells by amplifying reference gene primers. Produced via immunoSEQ multiplex PCR; TCRdb's table is partial and in-frame only. That table is the source of V, J and clone size, and D and trimming were worked out from the DNA. The sample lists approximately 240,000 clones, over 75% occurring once.

This sequence was found in a woman in her 40s who had recovered from COVID-19. The source material was peripheral blood. The V and J genes are TRBV5-1 and TRBJ2-2, with 9 bases identical to TRBD1. The CDR3 DNA follows: TGCGCCAGCAGCCCACGGACAGGGGTGGACACCGGGGAGCTGTTTTTT. Amino acids: CASSPRTGVDTGELFF.